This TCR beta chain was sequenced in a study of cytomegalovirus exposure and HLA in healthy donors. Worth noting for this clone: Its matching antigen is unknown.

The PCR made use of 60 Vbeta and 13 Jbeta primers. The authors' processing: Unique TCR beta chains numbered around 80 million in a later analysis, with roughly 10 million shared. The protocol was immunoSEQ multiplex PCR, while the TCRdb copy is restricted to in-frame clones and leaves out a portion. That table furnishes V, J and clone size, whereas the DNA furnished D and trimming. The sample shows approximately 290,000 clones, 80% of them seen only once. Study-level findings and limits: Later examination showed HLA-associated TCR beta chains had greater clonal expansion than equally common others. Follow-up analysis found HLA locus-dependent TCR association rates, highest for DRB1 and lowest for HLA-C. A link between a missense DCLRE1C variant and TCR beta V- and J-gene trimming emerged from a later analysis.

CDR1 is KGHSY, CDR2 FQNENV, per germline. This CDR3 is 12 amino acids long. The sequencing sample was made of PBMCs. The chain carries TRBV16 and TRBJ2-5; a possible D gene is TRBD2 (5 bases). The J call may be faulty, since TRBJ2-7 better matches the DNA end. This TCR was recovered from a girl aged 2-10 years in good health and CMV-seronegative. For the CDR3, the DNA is TGTGCCAGCAGCGACTACCCCTCCGAGCAGTACTTC. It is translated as CASSDYPSEQYF.